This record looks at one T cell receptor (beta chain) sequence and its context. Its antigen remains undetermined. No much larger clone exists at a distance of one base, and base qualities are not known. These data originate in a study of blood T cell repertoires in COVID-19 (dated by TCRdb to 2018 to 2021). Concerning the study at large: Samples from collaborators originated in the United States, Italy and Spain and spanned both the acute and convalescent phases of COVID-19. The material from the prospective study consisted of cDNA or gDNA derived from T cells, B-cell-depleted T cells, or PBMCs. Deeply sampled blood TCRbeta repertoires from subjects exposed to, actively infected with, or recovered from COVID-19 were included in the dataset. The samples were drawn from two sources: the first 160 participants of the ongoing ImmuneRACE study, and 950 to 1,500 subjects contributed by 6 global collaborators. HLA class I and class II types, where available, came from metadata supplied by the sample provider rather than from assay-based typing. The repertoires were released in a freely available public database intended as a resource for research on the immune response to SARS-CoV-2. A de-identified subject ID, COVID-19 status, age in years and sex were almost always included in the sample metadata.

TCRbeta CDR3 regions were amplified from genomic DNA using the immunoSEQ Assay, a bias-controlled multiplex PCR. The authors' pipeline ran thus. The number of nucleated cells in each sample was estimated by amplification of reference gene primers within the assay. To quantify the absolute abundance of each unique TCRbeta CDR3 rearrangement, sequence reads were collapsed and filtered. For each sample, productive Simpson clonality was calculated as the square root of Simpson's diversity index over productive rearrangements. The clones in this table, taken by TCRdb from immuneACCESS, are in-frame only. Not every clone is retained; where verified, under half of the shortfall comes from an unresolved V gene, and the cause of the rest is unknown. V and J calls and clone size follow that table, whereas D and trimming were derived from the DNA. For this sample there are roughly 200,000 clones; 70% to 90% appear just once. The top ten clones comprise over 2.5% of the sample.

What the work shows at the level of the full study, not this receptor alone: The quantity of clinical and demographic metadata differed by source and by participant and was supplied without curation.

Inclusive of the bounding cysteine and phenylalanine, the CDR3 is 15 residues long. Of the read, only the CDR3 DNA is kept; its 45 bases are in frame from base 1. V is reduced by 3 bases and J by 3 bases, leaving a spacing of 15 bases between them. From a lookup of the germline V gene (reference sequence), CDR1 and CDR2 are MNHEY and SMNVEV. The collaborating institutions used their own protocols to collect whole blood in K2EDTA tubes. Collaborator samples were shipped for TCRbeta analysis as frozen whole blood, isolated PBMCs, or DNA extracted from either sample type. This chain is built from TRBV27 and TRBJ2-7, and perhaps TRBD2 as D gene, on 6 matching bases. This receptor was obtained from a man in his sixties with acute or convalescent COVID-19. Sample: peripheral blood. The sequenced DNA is TGTGCCAGCAGTTTTAATGTGCGGGAAAACTACGAGCAGTACTTC. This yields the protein CASSFNVRENYEQYF.